Listed below are T cell receptor beta chains from one sample, sequenced in a study of blood T cell repertoires in COVID-19. Produced via immunoSEQ multiplex PCR; TCRdb's table is partial and in-frame only. The repertoire includes under 250,000 clones, around nine tenths of them detected once, and around 1.5% sits in the top ten. Sequencing was done on a sample of peripheral blood. Every receptor here comes from a woman aged 55 to 70 who had recovered from COVID-19. Each CDR3 is given with its conserved first and last residue. D genes are given only for firm matches. The size field is filled for only some rows; it gives once, few, many or a size class.

v_call: TRBV5-4
clone_size: -
j_call: TRBJ2-2
d_call: -
cdr3_aa: CASGQYRGAGTGELFF
cdr3_nt: TGTGCCAGCGGCCAATATCGGGGGGCTGGAACCGGGGAGCTGTTTTTT

v_call: TRBV11-2
clone_size: -
j_call: TRBJ2-7
d_call: -
cdr3_aa: CASSPRGYEQYF
cdr3_nt: TGTGCCAGCAGCCCTAGGGGGTACGAGCAGTACTTC

v_call: TRBV6-6
clone_size: -
j_call: TRBJ2-2
d_call: TRBD2
cdr3_aa: CASSRSSSGNTGELFF
cdr3_nt: TGTGCCAGCAGTCGTTCCTCTAGCGGGAACACCGGGGAGCTGTTTTTT

v_call: TRBV2
clone_size: -
j_call: TRBJ2-7
d_call: TRBD1
cdr3_aa: CASRDRGKTYEQYF
cdr3_nt: TGTGCCAGCAGGGACAGGGGCAAGACCTACGAGCAGTACTTC

v_call: TRBV9
clone_size: -
j_call: TRBJ1-2
d_call: TRBD1
cdr3_aa: CASSSRTGGKLSYGYTF
cdr3_nt: TGTGCCAGCAGCTCCCGGACAGGGGGAAAGCTTAGCTATGGCTACACCTTC

v_call: TRBV28
clone_size: -
j_call: TRBJ2-6
d_call: TRBD2
cdr3_aa: CASSPSGAFTSGANVLTF
cdr3_nt: TGTGCCAGCAGTCCTAGCGGGGCCTTTACTTCTGGGGCCAACGTCCTGACTTTC

v_call: TRBV18
clone_size: -
j_call: TRBJ2-7
d_call: -
cdr3_aa: CASSPKPGIYEQYF
cdr3_nt: TGTGCCAGCTCACCGAAGCCAGGAATCTACGAGCAGTACTTC

v_call: TRBV5-8
clone_size: -
j_call: TRBJ2-3
d_call: TRBD1
cdr3_aa: CASSARTGGGDTQYF
cdr3_nt: TGTGCCAGCAGCGCACGGACAGGGGGTGGAGATACGCAGTATTTT

v_call: TRBV7-3
clone_size: -
j_call: TRBJ1-2
d_call: -
cdr3_aa: CASSLGPANYGYTF
cdr3_nt: TGTGCCAGCAGCTTGGGCCCAGCTAACTATGGCTACACCTTC

v_call: TRBV6-6
clone_size: -
j_call: TRBJ2-2
d_call: TRBD1
cdr3_aa: CASRRQGSTGELFF
cdr3_nt: TGTGCCAGCAGACGACAGGGGAGCACCGGGGAGCTGTTTTTT

v_call: TRBV3-1/TRBV3-2
clone_size: -
j_call: TRBJ1-2
d_call: -
cdr3_aa: CASSQAGIDGYTF
cdr3_nt: TGTGCCAGCAGCCAAGCGGGTATTGATGGCTACACCTTC

v_call: TRBV9
clone_size: -
j_call: TRBJ2-5
d_call: TRBD1
cdr3_aa: CASSVTQQGLETQYF
cdr3_nt: TGTGCCAGCAGCGTAACCCAACAGGGGTTGGAGACCCAGTACTTC

v_call: TRBV7-3
clone_size: -
j_call: TRBJ2-1
d_call: TRBD1
cdr3_aa: CASSLMGTGGGNEQFF
cdr3_nt: TGTGCCAGCAGCTTAATGGGGACAGGGGGCGGGAATGAGCAGTTCTTC

v_call: TRBV18
clone_size: -
j_call: TRBJ2-3
d_call: -
cdr3_aa: CASSLNQGSTDTQYF
cdr3_nt: TGTGCCAGCTCACTCAACCAGGGTAGCACAGATACGCAGTATTTT

v_call: TRBV10-1
clone_size: -
j_call: TRBJ2-3
d_call: TRBD2
cdr3_aa: CASNHGGGALDTQYF
cdr3_nt: TGCGCCAGCAACCACGGCGGGGGGGCCTTGGATACGCAGTATTTT

v_call: TRBV10-3
clone_size: -
j_call: TRBJ2-2
d_call: TRBD1
cdr3_aa: CAISGTPTGEAGELFF
cdr3_nt: TGTGCCATCAGTGGGACCCCGACAGGGGAGGCCGGGGAGCTGTTTTTT

v_call: TRBV7-2
clone_size: once
j_call: TRBJ2-3
d_call: TRBD1
cdr3_aa: CASSFGQGGTDTQYF
cdr3_nt: TGTGCCAGCAGCTTCGGACAGGGGGGGACAGATACGCAGTATTTT

v_call: TRBV9
clone_size: -
j_call: TRBJ2-1
d_call: TRBD2
cdr3_aa: CASSAGTSGQEQFF
cdr3_nt: TGTGCCAGCAGCGCCGGGACTAGCGGACAGGAGCAGTTCTTC

v_call: TRBV2
clone_size: -
j_call: TRBJ1-1
d_call: -
cdr3_aa: CSRQSNTEAFF
cdr3_nt: TGTAGCAGACAGAGCAACACTGAAGCTTTCTTT

v_call: TRBV7-2
clone_size: -
j_call: TRBJ2-2
d_call: -
cdr3_aa: CASSLEGAVNTGELFF
cdr3_nt: TGTGCCAGCAGCTTAGAAGGGGCGGTAAACACCGGGGAGCTGTTTTTT

v_call: TRBV4-1
clone_size: -
j_call: TRBJ1-4
d_call: TRBD1
cdr3_aa: CASSYRDRGEKLFF
cdr3_nt: TGCGCCAGCAGTTACCGGGACAGAGGAGAAAAACTGTTTTTT

v_call: TRBV9
clone_size: -
j_call: TRBJ2-5
d_call: TRBD2
cdr3_aa: CASSSGGQQETQYF
cdr3_nt: TGTGCCAGCAGTAGCGGGGGCCAACAAGAGACCCAGTACTTC

v_call: TRBV6-5
clone_size: -
j_call: TRBJ2-1
d_call: TRBD2
cdr3_aa: CASSYAGVDRNNEQFF
cdr3_nt: TGTGCCAGCAGTTACGCGGGGGTCGATAGGAACAATGAGCAGTTCTTC

v_call: TRBV19
clone_size: -
j_call: TRBJ1-5
d_call: -
cdr3_aa: CASSIAGAGNQPQHF
cdr3_nt: TGTGCCAGTAGTATCGCAGGGGCGGGCAATCAGCCCCAGCATTTT

v_call: TRBV6-1
clone_size: -
j_call: TRBJ1-1
d_call: TRBD1
cdr3_aa: CASSEGGTAKNTEAFF
cdr3_nt: TGTGCCAGCAGTGAAGGTGGGACAGCAAAGAACACTGAAGCTTTCTTT

v_call: TRBV12-3/TRBV12-4
clone_size: few
j_call: TRBJ2-5
d_call: -
cdr3_aa: CASSPGAGQYF
cdr3_nt: TGTGCCAGCAGCCCCGGTGCGGGCCAGTACTTC

v_call: TRBV5-1
clone_size: -
j_call: TRBJ2-5
d_call: TRBD1
cdr3_aa: CASSLEGDRGWETQYF
cdr3_nt: TGCGCCAGCAGCTTGGAAGGGGACAGGGGTTGGGAGACCCAGTACTTC

v_call: TRBV5-4
clone_size: -
j_call: TRBJ2-5
d_call: -
cdr3_aa: CASSSDILQETQYF
cdr3_nt: TGTGCCAGCAGCTCGGACATACTCCAAGAGACCCAGTACTTC

v_call: TRBV29-1
clone_size: -
j_call: TRBJ1-3
d_call: TRBD1
cdr3_aa: CSVLDRGAGNTIYF
cdr3_nt: TGCAGCGTTCTTGACAGGGGAGCTGGAAACACCATATATTTT

v_call: TRBV18
clone_size: -
j_call: TRBJ1-1
d_call: -
cdr3_aa: CASSPPGRGGASSGVGLF
cdr3_nt: TGTGCCAGCTCACCACCGGGGAGGGGAGGAGCCTCCTCAGGTGTGGGTCTCTTT

v_call: TRBV6-5
clone_size: -
j_call: TRBJ1-2
d_call: TRBD1
cdr3_aa: CASRPGGGRSFGYTF
cdr3_nt: TGTGCCAGCAGGCCAGGGGGCGGGCGTTCTTTCGGCTACACCTTC

v_call: TRBV4-1
clone_size: -
j_call: TRBJ2-5
d_call: -
cdr3_aa: CASSQDRGGRETQYF
cdr3_nt: TGCGCCAGCAGCCAAGATCGCGGAGGGCGTGAGACCCAGTACTTC

v_call: TRBV6-6
clone_size: -
j_call: TRBJ2-5
d_call: -
cdr3_aa: CATHLSLETQYF
cdr3_nt: TGTGCCACCCACTTGAGCTTAGAGACCCAGTACTTC

v_call: TRBV10-3
clone_size: -
j_call: TRBJ1-1
d_call: TRBD1
cdr3_aa: CASRQGALGFVETEAFF
cdr3_nt: TGTGCCAGTCGACAGGGGGCTCTTGGTTTTGTGGAAACTGAAGCTTTCTTT

v_call: TRBV13
clone_size: -
j_call: TRBJ2-3
d_call: TRBD2
cdr3_aa: CASSLRAGGQTDTQYF
cdr3_nt: TGTGCCAGCAGCTTAAGAGCGGGGGGGCAAACAGATACGCAGTATTTT

v_call: TRBV5-4
clone_size: -
j_call: TRBJ1-4
d_call: TRBD1
cdr3_aa: CASSPYRGSNEKLFF
cdr3_nt: TGTGCCAGCAGCCCCTACAGGGGATCTAATGAAAAACTGTTTTTT

v_call: TRBV27
clone_size: -
j_call: TRBJ1-5
d_call: TRBD1
cdr3_aa: CASSALGQGYSNQPQHF
cdr3_nt: TGTGCCAGCAGTGCCCTCGGACAGGGCTATAGCAATCAGCCCCAGCATTTT

v_call: TRBV4-3
clone_size: once
j_call: TRBJ1-1
d_call: -
cdr3_aa: CASSQDRGGNTEAFF
cdr3_nt: TGCGCCAGCAGCCAAGACAGGGGTGGCAACACTGAAGCTTTCTTT